This T cell receptor (beta chain) originates from a study of blood T cell repertoires in COVID-19. Whole-study context: Donors in the United States, Italy and Spain gave samples during acute or convalescent COVID-19.

Profiling relied on immunoSEQ multiplex PCR, and the TCRdb table lists in-frame clones only, not all of them. The table shows about 240,000 clones, with 82% occurring only once. The source of this sequence is a woman aged 55-75 years with active or convalescent COVID-19. What was sequenced was peripheral blood.

CDR3: CASSPGGPQGSYGYTF. CDR3 coding DNA: TGTGCCAGCAGTCCAGGGGGTCCCCAGGGAAGCTATGGCTACACCTTC. This chain joins TRBV6-2 or TRBV6-3 and TRBJ1-2, with 7 bases fitting TRBD1. The CDR3 is 16 residues long. Germline V lookup: CDR1 MNHEY, CDR2 SVGEGT. V trimming: 5 bases; J trimming: 4 bases; junction bases outside the gene matches: 13.